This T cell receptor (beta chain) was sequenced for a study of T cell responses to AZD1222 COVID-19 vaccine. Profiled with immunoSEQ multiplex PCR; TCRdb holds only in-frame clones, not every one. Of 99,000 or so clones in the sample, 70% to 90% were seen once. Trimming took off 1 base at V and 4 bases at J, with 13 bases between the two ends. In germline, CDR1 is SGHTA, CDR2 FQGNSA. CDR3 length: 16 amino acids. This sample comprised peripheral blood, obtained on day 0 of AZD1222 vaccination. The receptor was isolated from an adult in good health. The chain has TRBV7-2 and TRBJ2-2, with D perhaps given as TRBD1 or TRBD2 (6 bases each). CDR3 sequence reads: CASSLVGGPGTGELFF. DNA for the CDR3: TGTGCCAGCAGCTTAGTTGGGGGGCCAGGCACCGGGGAGCTGTTTTTT. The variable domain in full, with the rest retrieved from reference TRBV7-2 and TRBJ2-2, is GAGVSQSPSNKVTEKGKDVELRCDPISGHTALYWYRQSLGQGLEFLIYFQGNSAPDKSGLPSDRFSAERTGGSVSTLTIQRTQQEDSAVYLCASSLVGGPGTGELFFGEGSRLTVL.